Each of the 22 T cell receptor beta chains below was sequenced from the same sample in a study of blood T cell repertoires in COVID-19. The data were produced by immunoSEQ multiplex PCR, yet TCRdb's version contains in-frame clones alone and is incomplete. The data contain about 170,000 clones, more than 70% of them singletons. Input material: peripheral blood. The source of these receptors is a man in his forties or fifties who had recovered from COVID-19.

The rearrangement links TRBV30 to TRBJ1-6, with D maybe TRBD1 (5 bases). The CDR3 extends over 14 amino acids. The V gene lost 0 bases and the J gene lost 9 bases, with 12 bases spanning the gap. CDR1 GTSNPN and CDR2 SVGIG come from the germline V gene (reference sequence). The CDR3 loop reads CAWSVRGESSPLHF. CDR3 coding DNA: TGTGCCTGGAGTGTACGGGGGGAATCTTCACCCCTCCACTTT.

The chain employs TRBV7-3 and TRBJ2-2, with TRBD1 matching 10 bases. The ends lost 6 bases at V and 6 bases at J; junction bases unmatched: 10. Germline CDR1 reads SGHTA; CDR2 reads FQGTGA. The CDR3 covers 16 residues. In DNA, the CDR3 is TGTGCCAGCAGATCTGGGAGACAGGGGGCGGCCGGGGAGCTGTTTTTT. Its protein product is CASRSGRQGAAGELFF.

V usage is TRBV15 and J usage is TRBJ2-7; possible D gene TRBD1, 6 bases. V was cut by 1 base and J by 5 bases, with 12 bases left in between. The CDR3 contains 14 residues. CDR1 LNHNV and CDR2 YYDKDF come from the germline V gene (reference sequence). The CDR3 sequence is CATSRVGRGDEQYF. Written as DNA, the CDR3 is TGTGCCACCAGCAGAGTCGGCAGGGGTGACGAGCAGTACTTC.

The chain carries TRBV5-1 and TRBJ2-1; TRBD1 aligns across 9 bases. Germline V gives CDR1 SGHRS, CDR2 YFSETQ. The CDR3 spans 15 residues. V dropped 4 bases and J dropped 4; count of bases not matched to a gene: 6. The DNA for the CDR3 is TGCGCCAGCAGCCAGGGACAGGGTACTTACAATGAGCAGTTCTTC. Its protein product is CASSQGQGTYNEQFF.

The genes are TRBV10-2 and TRBJ2-1; a possible D gene is TRBD2 (5 bases). Germline assignment: CDR1 WSHSY and CDR2 SAAADI. CDR3 length equals 15 residues. Between the trimmed V and J ends, which lost 2 bases and 7 bases, there was a span of 15 bases. Here the CDR3 reads CASSEPGRGFNEQFF. In DNA, the CDR3 is TGCGCCAGCAGTGAGCCCGGTCGGGGTTTTAATGAGCAGTTCTTC.

The V call is TRBV6-6, the J call TRBJ2-3, with 10 nucleotides matching TRBD1. Germline trimming cut 5 bases from V and 2 bases from J; bases unmatched to any gene: 10. The CDR3 is 17 residues long. The V gene's germline CDR1 is MNHNY and CDR2 SVGAGI (reference sequence). CDR3 loop: CASSPLTGGFSTDTQYF. CDR3 sequence (DNA): TGTGCCAGCAGTCCCCTGACAGGGGGCTTTTCCACAGATACGCAGTATTTT.

This clone was counted once. The V call is TRBV24-1, the J call TRBJ2-3, with TRBD2 identical over 14 bases. The CDR3 totals 17 residues. Germline CDR1 and CDR2: KGHDR and SFDVKD. The ends lost 4 bases at V and 4 bases at J; junction bases unmatched: 6. DNA for the CDR3: TGTGCCACCAGTGACGGGACTAGCGGGAGTTTCCCAGATACGCAGTATTTT. Its translation: CATSDGTSGSFPDTQYF.

This chain links TRBV30 with TRBJ2-1; 8 bases agree with TRBD2. This CDR3 contains 13 residues. The ends lost 3 bases at V and 9 bases at J; junction bases unmatched: 7. Germline CDR1 is GTSNPN and CDR2 is SVGIG (reference sequence). This CDR3 is CAWSSGGPGEQFF. As DNA, the CDR3 is TGTGCCTGGAGCTCGGGAGGGCCTGGTGAGCAGTTCTTC. Combining the CDR3 with reference TRBV30 and TRBJ2-1 gives the whole variable domain SQTIHQWPATLVQPVGSPLSLECTVEGTSNPNLYWYRQAAGRGLQLLFYSVGIGQISSEVPQNLSASRPQDRQFILSSKKLLLSDSGFYLCAWSSGGPGEQFFGPGTRLTVL.

This sequence joins TRBV6-2 or TRBV6-3 and TRBJ1-5; TRBD1 agrees at 9 bases. In germline, CDR1 is MNHEY, CDR2 SVGEGT. The length of the CDR3 is 15 residues. The junction had 8 bases not matched to a gene; V was cut back by 6 bases and J by 5 bases. Written as DNA, the CDR3 is TGTGCCAGCAGCCGAGACAGGGGGGTTTATCAGCCCCAGCATTTT. Translating it yields CASSRDRGVYQPQHF.

The genes are TRBV6-5 and TRBJ2-2; tentative D call: TRBD1 (6 bases). Trimming cost V 10 bases and J 6 bases, with 12 bases left between them. The germline gives CDR1 MNHEY, CDR2 SVGAGI. The CDR3 covers 12 residues. The CDR3 spells CATQQGPGELFF. DNA of the CDR3: TGTGCCACCCAACAGGGTCCCGGGGAGCTGTTTTTT.

The rearrangement links TRBV7-3 to TRBJ2-5; the match to TRBD2 covers 12 bases. The V segment lost 2 bases and the J segment 5 bases; nucleotides outside the gene matches: 12. From germline, CDR1 is SGHTA and CDR2 FQGTGA. CDR3 length: 18 residues. CDR3: CASSLSSGRANGWETQYF. The CDR3 DNA reads as TGTGCCAGCAGCTTATCTAGCGGGAGGGCCAACGGATGGGAGACCCAGTACTTC.

The chain is built from TRBV7-9 and TRBJ2-3, with 11 nucleotides matching TRBD2. CDR3 size: 16 residues. Germline assignment: CDR1 SEHNR and CDR2 FQNEAQ (reference sequence). V shed 5 bases, J shed 6 bases, and the junction held 10 bases outside the gene matches. CDR3 nucleotides: TGTGCCAGCAGCCTCAGGACTAGCGGGCCCGCCGATACGCAGTATTTT. It encodes CASSLRTSGPADTQYF.

The chain uses TRBV14 and TRBJ2-3, with TRBD1 as a possible D gene (6 bases). Trimming took 0 bases from V and 2 from J, leaving 12 bases between them. Germline CDR1 and CDR2: SGHDN and FVKESK. This CDR3 is built from 16 residues. CDR3 in DNA: TGTGCCAGCAGCCAAGATCGTGGGGGCCCCACAGATACGCAGTATTTT. Encoded protein: CASSQDRGGPTDTQYF.

This chain connects TRBV9 to TRBJ2-1; TRBD2 matches at 11 bases. V dropped 0 bases and J dropped 5; count of bases not matched to a gene: 7. The germline V gene has CDR1 SGDLS and CDR2 YYNGEE. This CDR3 comprises 17 residues. The CDR3 reads CASSVAIAGGPHNEQFF. CDR3 DNA sequence: TGTGCCAGCAGCGTAGCCATAGCGGGGGGGCCCCACAATGAGCAGTTCTTC.

The chain links TRBV7-2 to TRBJ1-2; tentative D call: TRBD1 (6 bases). The CDR3 covers 15 residues. V was trimmed by 1 base and J by 4 bases, leaving 13 bases between them. Germline CDR1 reads SGHTA; CDR2 reads FQGNSA. The CDR3 reads CASSLGRDKSYGYTF. CDR3 in DNA: TGTGCCAGCAGCTTAGGCCGGGACAAGAGCTATGGCTACACCTTC. The full variable domain, rest sourced from reference TRBV7-2 and TRBJ1-2, is GAGVSQSPSNKVTEKGKDVELRCDPISGHTALYWYRQSLGQGLEFLIYFQGNSAPDKSGLPSDRFSAERTGGSVSTLTIQRTQQEDSAVYLCASSLGRDKSYGYTFGSGTRLTVV.

The genes are TRBV6-2 or TRBV6-3 and TRBJ1-2; TRBD1 matches at 8 bases. V dropped 4 bases and J dropped 8; count of bases not matched to a gene: 9. The CDR3 is made up of 14 amino acids. Germline V gene sequence: CDR1 MNHEY, CDR2 SVGEGT. The CDR3 sequence: CASSFAGQGHGYTF. The CDR3 DNA reads TGTGCCAGCAGTTTCGCAGGACAGGGACACGGCTACACCTTC.

V and J are TRBV5-4 and TRBJ2-7, with TRBD2 matching over 9 bases. The J segment lost 4 bases and the V segment lost 0 bases, leaving 2 bases of the junction unmatched. This CDR3 contains 14 residues. The germline V gene has CDR1 SGHNT and CDR2 YYREEE (reference sequence). DNA for the CDR3: TGTGCCAGCAGCTTGGCTAGCGGGGTTTACGAGCAGTACTTC. This sequence encodes CASSLASGVYEQYF.

The rearrangement links TRBV3-1 (or the pseudogene TRBV3-2) to TRBJ2-7, with D possibly being TRBD1 (6 bases). V shed 1 base and J shed 13 bases, with 14 bases lying between them. Germline assignment: CDR1 LGHDT and CDR2 YNNKEL (reference sequence). CDR3 size: 12 residues. The CDR3 nucleotides are TGTGCCAGCAGCCAAGGAGGACAGTCCTCATACTTC. Protein sequence: CASSQGGQSSYF.

V is TRBV6-5 and J is TRBJ1-2; 8 positions match TRBD1. Germline lookup yields CDR1 MNHEY and CDR2 SVGAGI. The ends lost 5 bases at V and 8 bases at J; junction bases unmatched: 1. The CDR3 has 11 amino acids. DNA for the CDR3: TGTGCCAGCAGTACAGGGGGGGGCTACACCTTC. It yields the protein CASSTGGGYTF.

This clone was picked up one time. The chain employs TRBV27 and TRBJ2-7, with D perhaps matching TRBD1 (8 bases). This CDR3 has 18 amino acids. V gave up 3 bases and J gave up 0 bases, with 21 bases separating them. Germline values: CDR1 MNHEY, CDR2 SMNVEV (reference sequence). The chain's CDR3 is CASSFIQGGSGRSYEQYF. Here the CDR3 DNA reads TGTGCCAGCAGTTTCATACAGGGGGGTAGCGGGCGCTCCTACGAGCAGTACTTC.

The V gene is TRBV5-1, the J gene TRBJ2-7, with D perhaps matching TRBD2 (5 bases). Germline V gives CDR1 SGHRS, CDR2 YFSETQ. The V gene lost 1 base and the J gene lost 3 bases, with 14 bases spanning the gap. The CDR3 totals 15 residues. In nucleotides, the CDR3 is TGCGCCAGCAGCTTGTCACTCGGGGAAAACTACGAGCAGTACTTC. This encodes CASSLSLGENYEQYF.

The sample holds one count of this clone. The rearrangement links TRBV2 to TRBJ2-7, with TRBD1 matching over 9 bases. The CDR3 totals 15 residues. The J segment lost 1 base and the V segment lost 6 bases, leaving 7 bases of the junction unmatched. Germline assignment: CDR1 SNHLY and CDR2 FYNNEI. The CDR3 protein is CASRRGDRESYEQYF. The CDR3 coding sequence is TGTGCCAGCAGACGGGGGGACAGGGAGTCCTACGAGCAGTACTTC.